These 20 T cell receptor beta chains were sequenced from one sample in a study of cytomegalovirus exposure and HLA in healthy donors. PCR amplification relied on 60 Vbeta primers (plus 13 Jbeta primers). This table comes from immunoSEQ multiplex PCR, and its TCRdb copy is limited to in-frame clones, with some not included. The table shows approximately 160,000 clones, with roughly 84% occurring only once. Material: PBMCs. All receptors come from a male donor in good health and CMV-seronegative.

As for this clone: Because the CDR3's place on the DNA is in doubt, the DNA is left out and the CDR3 is given as listed by TCRdb. The genes are TRBV28 and TRBJ2-7; TRBD1, the table's D call, lacks a check against the DNA. A total of 12 residues make up the CDR3, ends included. CDR1 MDHEN and CDR2 SYDVKM come from the germline V gene. Here the CDR3 reads CASSLWGQGANF.

In its sample, this clone was seen a few times. The V call is TRBV27, the J call TRBJ1-3; D may be TRBD1 (5 bases). Germline V gives CDR1 MNHEY, CDR2 SMNVEV (reference sequence). There are 16 residues in the CDR3. Trimming pared 0 bases from V and 0 bases from J, leaving 9 bases between. The CDR3 DNA follows: TGTGCCAGCAGTTTATCGGCAGGGATCTCTGGAAACACCATATATTTT. It yields the protein CASSLSAGISGNTIYF.

The genes are TRBV9 and TRBJ2-5; no reliable D call. There are 13 residues in the CDR3. Germline assignment: CDR1 SGDLS and CDR2 YYNGEE. V was pared by 0 bases and J by 2 bases, with 5 bases between. CDR3 bases: TGTGCCAGCAGCGTAGCACAGCAAGAGACCCAGTACTTC. Translating gives CASSVAQQETQYF.

This rearrangement joins TRBV5-1 to TRBJ1-4; 7 nucleotides agree with TRBD1. The CDR3 consists of 16 residues. V was pared by 2 bases and J by 7 bases, with 11 bases of the junction left unmatched. Germline-derived CDR1 and CDR2 are SGHRS and YFSETQ. The CDR3: CASSFSRDSGREKLFF. Written as DNA, the CDR3 is TGCGCCAGCAGCTTCTCCCGGGACAGCGGTCGTGAAAAACTGTTTTTT.

The chain employs TRBV7-3 and TRBJ1-1; no definite D call. The germline V and J ends were trimmed by 8 bases and 1 base, with 11 bases remaining between them. The germline CDR1 and CDR2 sequences are SGHTA and FQGTGA. This CDR3 has 13 amino acids. CDR3 loop: CASRYTQNTEAFF. The CDR3 nucleotides are TGTGCCAGCCGATACACCCAGAACACTGAAGCTTTCTTT.

V and J are TRBV7-9 and TRBJ1-4; the D gene is possibly TRBD1 (6 bases). The CDR3 spans 16 residues. The germline V and J ends were trimmed by 6 bases and 0 bases, with 14 bases remaining between them. The germline V gene encodes CDR1 SEHNR and CDR2 FQNEAQ (reference sequence). CDR3 nucleotides: TGTGCCAGCAGTTATGGGACATCGGCAACTAATGAAAAACTGTTTTTT. The encoded protein is CASSYGTSATNEKLFF.

The rearrangement uses TRBV29-1 and TRBJ2-1; D is possibly TRBD1 (6 bases). CDR3 length: 16 amino acids. CDR1 SQVTM and CDR2 ANQGSEA come from the germline V gene. V lost 6 bases and J lost 1, with 19 bases in between. DNA for the CDR3: TGCAGCGTCTCCCGGGACACCCCAAGTTCCTACAATGAGCAGTTCTTC. Its protein is CSVSRDTPSSYNEQFF.

V is TRBV6-5 and J is TRBJ2-7; TRBD1 matches 10 bases. V lost 4 bases, J lost 5 bases, and 8 bases stayed unmatched. Germline values: CDR1 MNHEY, CDR2 SVGAGI. This CDR3 is 15 amino acids long. CDR3 bases: TGTGCCAGCAGTTCAAGACAGGGGGCGGCCCACGAGCAGTACTTC. Its protein is CASSSRQGAAHEQYF.

The chain couples TRBV5-4 to TRBJ2-7; D is unresolved. Trimming shortened V by 0 bases and J by 4 bases, and 11 bases separated the two germline ends. This CDR3 region has 14 residues. CDR1 is SGHNT and CDR2 is YYREEE in the germline V gene (reference sequence). CDR3 nucleotides: TGTGCCAGCAGCTTGGGTAGCCAAATATACGAGCAGTACTTC. Translation: CASSLGSQIYEQYF. Supplemented by reference TRBV5-4 and TRBJ2-7, the full variable domain reads ETGVTQSPTHLIKTRGQQVTLRCSSQSGHNTVSWYQQALGQGPQFIFQYYREEENGRGNFPPRFSGLQFPNYSSELNVNALELDDSALYLCASSLGSQIYEQYFGPGTRLTVT.

The V gene is TRBV5-6, the J gene TRBJ2-1, with 7 bases aligning to TRBD2. The trim removed 0 bases at V and 9 bases at J, leaving 6 bases unmatched. The CDR3 is 14 residues long. The germline gives CDR1 SGHDT, CDR2 YYEEEE. CDR3 sequence (DNA): TGTGCCAGCAGCTTGGTCGTCCAGCGGGGTGAGCAGTTCTTC. Protein product: CASSLVVQRGEQFF.

Note on this clone: At one end the junction does not follow the germline gene, possibly because of a read error. The same CDR3 also results from other DNA sequences found in this sample. The chain recombines TRBV7-8 with TRBJ2-2, with TRBD2 matching 9 bases. Germline assignment: CDR1 SGHVS and CDR2 FQNEAQ. The CDR3 is 18 residues long. CDR3 region: CASITQSWAGGATGELFF. The DNA of the CDR3 is TGTGCCAGCATCACCCAGTCGTGGGCGGGGGGGGCCACCGGGGAACTGTTTTTT.

This chain joins TRBV28 and TRBJ2-2, with D perhaps matching TRBD2 (6 bases). The V gene lost 3 bases and the J gene lost 2 bases, with 10 bases spanning the gap. The CDR3 spans 15 residues. The germline V gene encodes CDR1 MDHEN and CDR2 SYDVKM. CDR3 residues: CASSLEGSNTGELFF. The CDR3 nucleotides are TGTGCCAGCAGTTTGGAGGGATCCAACACCGGGGAGCTGTTTTTT.

V is TRBV25-1 and J is TRBJ1-6; D is uncertain. The CDR3 spans 13 residues. The V gene lost 4 bases and the J gene lost 7 bases, with 8 bases spanning the gap. Looked up from germline, CDR1 is MGHDK and CDR2 is SYGVNS. CDR3 nucleotide sequence: TGTGCCAGCAGTGGGGCCGGAAATTCACCCCTCCACTTT. This gives the protein CASSGAGNSPLHF.

The chain employs TRBV2 and TRBJ2-7, with D uncertain. The CDR3 has 13 residues. The ends were cut back, 6 bases at V and 2 bases at J, with 11 bases in the middle. Germline loops: CDR1 SNHLY, CDR2 FYNNEI. CDR3 coding DNA: TGTGCCAGCAGAGATTCCCGGGCCTACGAGCAGTACTTC. Its translation is CASRDSRAYEQYF.

CDR3 amino acids: CASRLSAGTQETQYF. CDR3 nucleotide sequence: TGTGCCAGCCGCCTGTCGGCGGGAACCCAAGAGACCCAGTACTTC. The V gene is TRBV27, the J gene TRBJ2-5; tentative D call: TRBD2 (6 bases). The CDR3 contains 15 residues. Trimming stripped 8 bases from V and 1 base from J, with 17 bases between. In germline, CDR1 is MNHEY, CDR2 SMNVEV (reference sequence).

The chain uses TRBV19 and TRBJ2-7; tentative D call: TRBD1 (5 bases). The CDR3 covers 13 residues. The germline gives CDR1 LNHDA, CDR2 SQIVND (reference sequence). V was trimmed by 7 bases and J by 9 bases, leaving 19 bases between them. The CDR3 coding sequence is TGTGCCAGTACCCAGCAGGGCTCAAAATTGCAGTACTTC. Protein product: CASTQQGSKLQYF.

This chain joins TRBV2 and TRBJ1-3; TRBD1 aligns across 8 bases. The length of the CDR3 is 15 residues. Germline V gives CDR1 SNHLY, CDR2 FYNNEI. J lost 0 bases, V lost 5 bases, and 3 bases had no gene match. The CDR3 bases are TGTGCCAGCAGTCGAACAGGGGGCTCTGGAAACACCATATATTTT. Translating it yields CASSRTGGSGNTIYF. Combining the CDR3 with reference TRBV2 and TRBJ1-3 gives the whole variable domain EPEVTQTPSHQVTQMGQEVILRCVPISNHLYFYWYRQILGQKVEFLVSFYNNEISEKSEIFDDQFSVERPDGSNFTLKIRSTKLEDSAMYFCASSRTGGSGNTIYFGEGSWLTVV.

The chain uses TRBV10-3 and TRBJ2-3, with D possibly being TRBD1 (6 bases). V lost 6 bases, J lost 3 bases, and 13 bases lay in between. From germline, CDR1 is ENHRY and CDR2 SYGVKD. CDR3 length: 14 amino acids. The CDR3 region is CAISARGSTDTQYF. Here the CDR3 DNA reads TGTGCCATCAGCGCCAGGGGTAGTACAGATACGCAGTATTTT.

V and J are TRBV6-1 and TRBJ1-2; 7 bases map to TRBD1. Germline lookup yields CDR1 MNHNS and CDR2 SASEGT. This CDR3 is built from 15 residues. V was clipped by 7 bases and J by 4 bases; unmatched bases: 12. The CDR3: CASTVALQGTYGYTF. The CDR3 DNA reads TGTGCCAGCACCGTTGCACTACAGGGGACCTATGGCTACACCTTC.

CDR3 coding DNA: TGTGCCAGCAGCCCTGACAGGGGGCTTTTCCCTGGGGCCAACGTCCTGACTTTC. Its translation: CASSPDRGLFPGANVLTF. This chain joins TRBV27 and TRBJ2-6, with 10 bases fitting TRBD1. CDR1 is MNHEY, CDR2 SMNVEV, per germline (reference sequence). The trim removed 6 bases at V and 2 bases at J, leaving 10 bases unmatched. CDR3 size: 18 residues.